Presented here are 5 T cell receptor beta chains from one specimen sequenced in a study of T cell responses to AZD1222 COVID-19 vaccine. The assay was immunoSEQ multiplex PCR, and TCRdb's table has in-frame clones only and misses some. The sample lists about 42,000 clones; 70% to 90% were seen once. Sample: peripheral blood, taken 28 days after the second AZD1222 dose. The receptors come from an adult who received the AZD1222 COVID-19 vaccine.

The gene calls are TRBV12-5 and TRBJ2-5; D is undetermined. The CDR3 runs to 12 residues. CDR1 and CDR2 from the germline V gene are LGHNT and FRNRAP. The germline V and J ends were trimmed by 6 bases and 7 bases, with 12 bases remaining between them. The DNA of the CDR3 is TGTGCTAGTGGACCCTGGTCCGGGACCCAGTACTTC. It yields the protein CASGPWSGTQYF.

This chain uses TRBV11-2 with TRBJ1-1; TRBD1 agrees at 8 bases. The CDR3 loop spans 14 amino acids. Losses at the gene ends were 3 bases for V and 3 bases for J; bases not matched to a gene: 3. Germline CDR1 and CDR2: SGHAT and FQNNGV. The CDR3 bases are TGTGCCAGCAGCTTCCAACAGGGGGACACTGAAGCTTTCTTT. It yields the protein CASSFQQGDTEAFF.

The sample holds a few counts of this clone. The CDR3 protein is CASSPPMGYYGYTF. CDR3 coding DNA: TGTGCCAGCTCACCGCCGATGGGCTATTATGGCTACACCTTC. This chain links TRBV18 with TRBJ1-2; D not resolved. The CDR3 consists of 14 residues. CDR1 is KGHSH, CDR2 LQKENI, per germline. The V and J ends lost 3 bases and 5 bases respectively, with 13 bases between them.

This chain uses TRBV6-5 with TRBJ2-7, with a possible D match to TRBD1 (5 bases). The CDR3 extends over 14 amino acids. The germline V and J ends were trimmed by 2 bases and 4 bases, with 12 bases remaining between them. CDR1 is MNHEY and CDR2 is SVGAGI in the germline V gene. This CDR3 reads CASSYREDIYEQYF. CDR3 coding DNA: TGTGCCAGCAGTTACCGCGAGGACATTTACGAGCAGTACTTC.

The chain joins TRBV9 to TRBJ2-1; the match to TRBD2 covers 7 bases. This CDR3 spans 13 amino acids. Losses at the gene ends were 4 bases for V and 10 bases for J; bases not matched to a gene: 8. CDR1 SGDLS and CDR2 YYNGEE come from the germline V gene. The CDR3 sequence: CASSPGLRGEQFF. The CDR3 region has the DNA TGTGCCAGCAGCCCGGGACTACGAGGGGAGCAGTTCTTC.